Included here is one TCR beta chain sequence, with context. The data were obtained in a study of OX40 agonist ivuxolimab in advanced cancers. Germline CDR1 reads SGHRS; CDR2 reads YFSETQ. The CDR3 totals 12 residues. Trimming pared 5 bases from V and 2 bases from J, leaving 8 bases between. Produced via immunoSEQ multiplex PCR; TCRdb's table is partial and in-frame only. Altogether under 85,000 clones are present, about 89% being singletons, with the ten largest covering around 0.78%. The chain employs TRBV5-1 and TRBJ2-7, with D perhaps TRBD1 or TRBD2 (5 bases each). Material: CD4+ or CD8+ T cells sorted from blood, obtained in a trial of the OX40 agonist ivuxolimab. The sequence was obtained from an adult with an advanced solid tumor such as melanoma, head and neck, liver or kidney cancer. The chain's CDR3 is CASRGDTYEQYF. CDR3 bases: TGCGCCAGCAGGGGGGATACCTACGAGCAGTACTTC. Variable domain in full (rest from reference TRBV5-1 and TRBJ2-7): KAGVTQTPRYLIKTRGQQVTLSCSPISGHRSVSWYQQTPGQGLQFLFEYFSETQRNKGNFPGRFSGRQFSNSRSEMNVSTLELGDSALYLCASRGDTYEQYFGPGTRLTVT.